This TCR beta chain is from a study of identifying expanded T cells in peripheral blood. The CDR3 sequence is 14 residues long. The V gene end was trimmed by 6 bases and the J gene end by 2 bases; junction bases not matched to a gene: 6. Germline lookup yields CDR1 LGHNA and CDR2 YSLEER. Using immunoSEQ multiplex PCR, the repertoire was profiled, and TCRdb retains in-frame clones only, with some absent. The data hold over 45,000 clones, with about four fifths observed a single time. The sequence was collected from a person aged 18-70 years in good health. Material for sequencing was blood. The chain has TRBV4-3 and TRBJ2-7; 8 bases are a match to TRBD1. CDR3 nucleotide sequence: TGCGCCAGCAGTCATCCGGGACAGGCCTACGAGCAGTACTTC. Protein: CASSHPGQAYEQYF.